This T cell receptor (beta chain) emerged from a study of T cell responses to AZD1222 COVID-19 vaccine. Findings and caveats of the study: Receipt of two AZD1222 doses was followed by a rise in Spike-specific TCR breadth and depth. Nearly half of spike-specific TCRs reportedly go after variant regions that carry no mutations. The donor cohort was predominantly white British with a female majority, and clonal diversity may have been underestimated.

Germline lookup yields CDR1 SGHRS and CDR2 YFSETQ. With V trimmed by 4 bases and J by 1 base, 5 bases remained unmatched. This CDR3 spans 15 amino acids. A remark on this clone: Its target is unknown.

Pooling covered second doses at about 4 or about 12 weeks. TCRdb's table, derived via immunoSEQ multiplex PCR, lists solely in-frame clones and lacks some. Of 160,000 or so clones detected, around 89% appear once; the ten largest clones hold around 4.5%. This sequence joins TRBV5-1 and TRBJ2-5, with 9 bases matching TRBD1. Sequencing used peripheral blood, obtained 28 days after the second AZD1222 dose. This clonotype was obtained from an adult who received the AZD1222 COVID-19 vaccine. CDR3 amino acids: CASSPGQGPQETQYF. DNA for the CDR3: TGCGCCAGCAGCCCGGGACAGGGACCCCAAGAGACCCAGTACTTC.